Listed here are 16 T cell receptor beta chains from one sample, sequenced in a study of T cell clonality in common variable immunodeficiency (dated by TCRdb to the mid-2010s). Preparation of the library involved the immunoSEQ multiplex PCR assay. TCRdb took over this immuneACCESS table, retaining in-frame rearrangements with V and J assigned. Such tables are incomplete; in checked studies, under half of the missing clones stem from an unresolved V gene, and the remainder is unexplained. The table shows roughly 30,000 clones here, with no singletons. 3.2% of the sample goes to the ten largest clones. What the research found in general, with its limitations: CVID TCRbeta sequences were reported to have fewer deletions and N-nucleotide insertions and to lack highly modified clones with 13 or more V deletions.

No antigens are known for them. The sequenced material came from peripheral blood mononuclear cells. Receptor source: a human donor with common variable immunodeficiency.

This clone was counted a few times. The read stops 3 residues short of the end of the CDR3; the missing end is completed from the germline J gene. The V gene is TRBV6-1, the J gene TRBJ1-1; perhaps TRBD1 as D (5 bases). V was clipped by 4 bases and J by 2 bases, with 17 bases between them. The germline gives CDR1 MNHNS, CDR2 SASEGT. The CDR3 extends over 16 amino acids. CDR3 DNA, as far as it was read: TGTGCCAGCAGTGGAGTAAGGCAGGGAGAAAACACTGAA. Its translation: CASSGVRQGENTE. The complete CDR3 reads CASSGVRQGENTEAFF.

This clone has just a few counts. The read stops 3 residues short of the end of the CDR3; the missing end is completed from the germline J gene. The V call is TRBV29-1, the J call TRBJ1-4, with D uncertain. The V end lost 7 bases, the J end lost 7 bases, and 13 bases lay between the germline ends. The germline V gene has CDR1 SQVTM and CDR2 ANQGSEA. This CDR3 region has 12 residues. The CDR3: CSGGYKGEKLFF. The CDR3 DNA, read in part, is TGCAGCGGAGGGTATAAGGGTGAAAAA. Together with reference TRBV29-1 and TRBJ1-4, the CDR3 gives the full variable domain: SAVISQKPSRDICQRGTSLTIQCQVDSQVTMMFWYRQQPGQSLTLIATANQGSEATYESGFVIDKFPISRPNLTFSTLTVSNMSPEDSSIYLCSGGYKGEKLFFGSGTQLSVL.

The part of the CDR3 DNA that was read is TGCAGCGTTTGCGAATCATCTGCTCCCTCTTACAATGAG. This sequence encodes CSVCESSAPSYNE. The entire CDR3 protein reads CSVCESSAPSYNEQFF. The chain couples TRBV29-1 to TRBJ2-1; D gene unclear. The read comes to an end 3 residues before the CDR3 does, leaving the germline J gene to fill in the end. The CDR3 is made up of 16 amino acids. V gave up 5 bases and J gave up 4 bases, with 21 bases separating them. Per germline, CDR1 SQVTM and CDR2 ANQGSEA.

This clone turned up a few times. Read data end 3 residues before the CDR3 end; the end is taken from the germline J gene. The gene calls are TRBV20-1 and TRBJ2-7; a possible D gene is TRBD1 (6 bases). The germline V and J ends were trimmed by 5 bases and 4 bases, with 12 bases remaining between them. CDR3 length: 12 residues. The germline V gene has CDR1 DFQATT and CDR2 SNEGSKA (reference sequence). CDR3 in amino acids: CSAQGRGYEQYF. The sequenced CDR3 bases are TGCAGTGCTCAGGGCAGGGGTTACGAG.

This clone was counted many times. At one end the junction does not follow the germline gene, possibly because of a read error. The observed sequence ends 3 residues before the CDR3 terminus, with the missing tail filled in from the germline J gene. The rearrangement links TRBV30 to TRBJ1-3; the D is unclear. This CDR3 is 13 amino acids long. Germline V lookup: CDR1 GTSNPN, CDR2 SVGIG (reference sequence). The part of the CDR3 DNA that was read is TGTGCCTGGGGTGTTAGGGCTGGAAACACC. Its translation: CAWGVRAGNT. The CDR3 reads in full as CAWGVRAGNTIYF.

This clone was found many times. Read sequence stops 3 residues before the CDR3 end, and the germline J gene provides the missing end. The chain employs TRBV12-3 or TRBV12-4 and TRBJ2-7; 10 bases line up with TRBD1. The CDR3 runs to 14 residues. The junction had 3 bases not matched to a gene; V was cut back by 3 bases and J by 4 bases. Incomplete CDR3 DNA: TGTGCCAGCAGTTTTGGACAGGGGGAGTACGAG. This encodes CASSFGQGEYE. The entire CDR3 is CASSFGQGEYEQYF.

Remarks on this clone: The CDR3 goes on 3 residues after the read ends, and that part is filled in from the germline J gene. The chain employs TRBV2 and TRBJ1-5; D is perhaps TRBD1 (5 bases). CDR1 is SNHLY and CDR2 is FYNNEI in the germline V gene. Deletions cut 1 base from V and 5 bases from J, with 18 bases between. This CDR3 region has 17 residues. The sequenced CDR3 bases are TGTGCCAGCAGTGAAGGGCCCCCTGGGTGGGGCCATCAGCCC. Translated: CASSEGPPGWGHQP. The entire CDR3 protein reads CASSEGPPGWGHQPQHF.

In its sample, this clone was seen many times. The CDR3 end lies 3 residues beyond the end of the read and is filled in from the germline J gene. This chain uses TRBV5-1 with TRBJ1-4, with a weak D call TRBD1 (5 bases). CDR3 length: 15 residues. The ends were cut back, 4 bases at V and 4 bases at J, with 14 bases in the middle. Germline V CDR1 and CDR2: SGHRS, YFSETQ. CDR3 bases read: TGCGCCAGCAGCATTCAGGGACTGATTAATGAAAAA. Translation: CASSIQGLINEK. The whole CDR3 sequence is CASSIQGLINEKLFF.

This clone was seen ten or more times. The read gets to within 3 residues of the CDR3 end, and the germline J gene fills in the rest. V gene TRBV14 combines with J gene TRBJ2-1, with a tentative D call TRBD1 (6 bases). CDR1 and CDR2 from the germline V gene are SGHDN and FVKESK. CDR3 length: 20 residues. V shed 0 bases and J shed 7 bases, with 28 bases lying between them. The CDR3 bases that were read are TGTGCCAGCAGCCAAGATCTTCCCGGGACACGGGGTATTAGGGGTAATGAG. Its translation is CASSQDLPGTRGIRGNE. The whole CDR3 region reads CASSQDLPGTRGIRGNEQFF. The variable domain in full, completed from reference TRBV14 and TRBJ2-1, reads EAGVTQFPSHSVIEKGQTVTLRCDPISGHDNLYWYRRVMGKEIKFLLHFVKESKQDESGMPNNRFLAERTGGTYSTLKVQPAELEDSGVYFCASSQDLPGTRGIRGNEQFFGPGTRLTVL.

At least ten counts were recorded for this clone. The read comes to an end 3 residues before the CDR3 does, leaving the germline J gene to fill in the end. V and J are TRBV30 and TRBJ2-2, with D unclear. Trimming pared 5 bases from V and 1 base from J, leaving 8 bases between. This CDR3 contains 13 residues. Per germline, CDR1 GTSNPN and CDR2 SVGIG (reference sequence). The DNA read from the CDR3 is TGTGCCTGGTCTACGGGGAACACCGGGGAG. Amino acid sequence: CAWSTGNTGE. The whole CDR3 region reads CAWSTGNTGELFF.

This clone was recorded at least ten times. The read terminates 3 residues ahead of where the CDR3 ends, so the germline J gene completes it. The chain combines TRBV14 with TRBJ1-2, with TRBD1 matching over 7 bases. The ends lost 1 base at V and 7 bases at J; junction bases unmatched: 6. This CDR3 contains 14 residues. Germline assignment: CDR1 SGHDN and CDR2 FVKESK. The CDR3 loop reads CASSQVTGTLGYTF. The covered CDR3 bases are TGTGCCAGCAGCCAAGTGACAGGGACTCTTGGC.

Comments on this clone: The read ends 3 residues shy of where the CDR3 ends; the end is completed using the germline J gene. The chain is built from TRBV30 and TRBJ2-3; D is unclear. CDR1 is GTSNPN and CDR2 is SVGIG in the germline V gene (reference sequence). V was clipped by 0 bases and J by 5 bases, with 6 bases between them. This CDR3 spans 12 amino acids. The CDR3 loop is CAWSVHRDTQYF. The sequenced part of the CDR3 DNA is TGTGCCTGGAGTGTACATCGAGATACG.

This clone was counted ten times or more. The CDR3 extends 3 residues past the end of the read, so its final part is completed from the germline J gene. The chain joins TRBV7-3 to TRBJ2-1; 8 nucleotides match TRBD1. In germline, CDR1 is SGHTA, CDR2 FQGTGA. The V and J ends lost 2 bases and 7 bases, in that order; junction bases with no gene match: 1. The CDR3 is 13 amino acids. The CDR3 region is CASSLRQGNEQFF. The sequenced CDR3 bases are TGTGCCAGCAGCTTACGACAGGGGAATGAG.

With regard to this clone: The read ends 3 residues shy of where the CDR3 ends; the end is completed using the germline J gene. The rearrangement uses TRBV7-3 and TRBJ2-5; 7 bases match TRBD1. The CDR3 sequence is 15 residues long. Germline loops: CDR1 SGHTA, CDR2 FQGTGA. J gave up 2 bases and V 1 base, and 4 bases lay outside the gene matches. The CDR3 is CASSLMPTGQETQYF. The DNA read from the CDR3 is TGTGCCAGCAGCTTAATGCCGACAGGGCAAGAGACC.

In this sample, this clone turned up a few times. The CDR3 goes on 3 residues after the read ends, and that part is filled in from the germline J gene. This chain uses TRBV20-1 with TRBJ1-1; D is perhaps TRBD1 (6 bases). CDR1 is DFQATT, CDR2 SNEGSKA, per germline (reference sequence). CDR3 length equals 14 residues. Between the trimmed V and J ends, which lost 3 bases and 4 bases, there was a span of 15 bases. The chain's CDR3 is CSASGGGGATEAFF. Incomplete CDR3 DNA: TGCAGTGCTAGTGGGGGCGGGGGGGCCACTGAA.

This clone was counted only a few times. The identical CDR3 is also encoded by other nucleotide sequences in the sample. CDR3 sequence: CASSLGYRASGNTIYF. CDR3 DNA (partial): TGCGCCAGCAGCTTGGGATACAGAGCCTCTGGAAACACC. The chain employs TRBV5-1 and TRBJ1-3; D unclear. The DNA ends 3 residues before the CDR3 does, and the rest of the CDR3 is filled in from the germline J gene. The CDR3 consists of 16 residues. In germline, CDR1 is SGHRS, CDR2 YFSETQ. V lost 0 bases to trimming and J lost 0 bases, with 10 bases between them. Using reference TRBV5-1 and TRBJ1-3 for the parts outside the CDR3, the full variable domain is KAGVTQTPRYLIKTRGQQVTLSCSPISGHRSVSWYQQTPGQGLQFLFEYFSETQRNKGNFPGRFSGRQFSNSRSEMNVSTLELGDSALYLCASSLGYRASGNTIYFGEGSWLTVV.